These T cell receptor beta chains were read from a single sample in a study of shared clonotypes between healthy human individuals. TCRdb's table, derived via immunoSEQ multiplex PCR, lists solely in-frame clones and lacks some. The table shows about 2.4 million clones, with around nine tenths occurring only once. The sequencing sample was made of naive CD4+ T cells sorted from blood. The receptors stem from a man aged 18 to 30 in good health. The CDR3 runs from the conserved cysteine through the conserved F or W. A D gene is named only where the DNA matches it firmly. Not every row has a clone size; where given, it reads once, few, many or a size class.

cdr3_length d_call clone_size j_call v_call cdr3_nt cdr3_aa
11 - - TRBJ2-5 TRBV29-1 TGCAGCGTTAACTTCCAAGAGACCCAGTACTTC CSVNFQETQYF
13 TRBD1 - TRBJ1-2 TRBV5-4 TGTGCCAGCAGCCGACAGGGCTACTATGGCTACACCTTC CASSRQGYYGYTF
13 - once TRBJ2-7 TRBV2 TGTGCCAGCAGTCCTCCTAGCACGGGCGAGCAGTACTTC CASSPPSTGEQYF
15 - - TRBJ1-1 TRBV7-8 TGTGCCAGCAGCGGGGTAACGACAGTGGGCGCTGAAGCTTTCTTT CASSGVTTVGAEAFF
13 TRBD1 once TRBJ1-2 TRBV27 TGTGCCAGCAGTTCTTCAACAGGGGATGGCTACACCTTC CASSSSTGDGYTF
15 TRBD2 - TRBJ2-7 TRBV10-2 TGCGCCAGCAGTGAGTCTGGACTAGAGTTATACGAGCAGTACTTC CASSESGLELYEQYF
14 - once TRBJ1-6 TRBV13 TGTGCCAGCAGCTTAGTGGGGAATAATTCACCCCTCCACTTT CASSLVGNNSPLHF
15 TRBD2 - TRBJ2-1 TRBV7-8 TGTGCCAGCAGCGCCGCCCGACTAGCGGCGGATGAGCAGTTCTTC CASSAARLAADEQFF
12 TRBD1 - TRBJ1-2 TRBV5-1 TGCGCCAGCAGCCCAGGGGGATATGGCTACACCTTC CASSPGGYGYTF
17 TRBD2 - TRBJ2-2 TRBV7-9 TGTGCCAGCAGCTTTCCGACTAGCGGGATTAACACCGGGGAGCTGTTTTTT CASSFPTSGINTGELFF
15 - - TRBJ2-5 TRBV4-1 TGCGCCAGCAGCCAAGGGACTGTGGGGCAAGAGACCCAGTACTTC CASSQGTVGQETQYF
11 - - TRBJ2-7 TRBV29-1 TGCAGCGTTGAACGGATGAGAGAGCAGTACTTC CSVERMREQYF
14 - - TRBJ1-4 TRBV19 TGTGCCAGTAGTACGACAGTAACTAATGAAAAACTGTTTTTT CASSTTVTNEKLFF
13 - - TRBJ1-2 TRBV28 TGTGCCAGCAGTCCCCCGGGTAGGAACGGCTACACCTTC CASSPPGRNGYTF
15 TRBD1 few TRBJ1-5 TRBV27 TGTGCCAGCAGTTCCGACAGGGGCAACAATCAGCCCCAGCATTTT CASSSDRGNNQPQHF
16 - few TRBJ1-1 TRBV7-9 TGTGCCAGCAGCGGCGGGGGCGCGGTAAGTTACACTGAAGCTTTCTTT CASSGGGAVSYTEAFF
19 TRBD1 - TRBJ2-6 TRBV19 TGTGCCAGTAGTACCCGGCCCGGGACAGGGGAGCGGGGGGCCAACGTCCTGACTTTC CASSTRPGTGERGANVLTF
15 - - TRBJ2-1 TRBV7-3 TGTGCCAGCAGCAGAGCAGCGGGCCTGTACAATGAGCAGTTCTTC CASSRAAGLYNEQFF
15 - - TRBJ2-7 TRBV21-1 TGTGCCAGCATCCCCGGGCGGGACAGGGCCAACGAGCAGTACTTC CASIPGRDRANEQYF
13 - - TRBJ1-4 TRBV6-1 TGTGCCAGCAGTCGGACGGCGAATGAAAAACTGTTTTTT CASSRTANEKLFF
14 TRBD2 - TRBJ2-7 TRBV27 TGTGCCAGCAGGCGACTAGCGGACTCCTACGAGCAGTACTTC CASRRLADSYEQYF
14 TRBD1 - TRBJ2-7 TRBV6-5 TGTGCCAGCAGCCCCGGGACAGGGTCACGCGAGCAGTACTTC CASSPGTGSREQYF
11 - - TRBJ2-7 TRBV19 TGTGCCAGTAGTTTAGGTAACGAGCAGTACTTC CASSLGNEQYF
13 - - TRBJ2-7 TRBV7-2 TGTGCCAGCAGCTTTAATCGGGCCTACGAGCAGTACTTC CASSFNRAYEQYF
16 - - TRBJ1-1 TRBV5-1 TGCGCCAGCAGCTTGGCACCAGGGTCCGCGAACACTGAAGCTTTCTTT CASSLAPGSANTEAFF
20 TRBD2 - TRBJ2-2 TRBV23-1 TGCGCCAGCAGTCAATCAGGAAAGATTACTAGCGGGGTGGTCACCGGGGAGCTGTTTTTT CASSQSGKITSGVVTGELFF
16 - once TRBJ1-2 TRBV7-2 TGTGCCAGCAGCGTCCATCGGACAGATAATAACTATGGCTACACCTTC CASSVHRTDNNYGYTF
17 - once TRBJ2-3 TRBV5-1 TGCGCCAGCAGCTTCCCGGAAATTAGGGGTATGGGAGATACGCAGTATTTT CASSFPEIRGMGDTQYF
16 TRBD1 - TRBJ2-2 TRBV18 TGTGCCAGCTCAGGAACCGGACAGGTGAACACCGGGGAGCTGTTTTTT CASSGTGQVNTGELFF
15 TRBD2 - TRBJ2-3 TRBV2 TGTGCCAGCAGGGAACGGGGGGGTACTACAGATACGCAGTATTTT CASRERGGTTDTQYF